These 15 T cell receptor beta chains were all obtained from the same sample, sequenced in a study of blood T cell repertoires in COVID-19 (dated by TCRdb to about 2020). Libraries were prepared through the immunoSEQ multiplex PCR assay. TCRdb obtained this table from immuneACCESS and retained in-frame rearrangements with V and J assigned. These tables miss some clones; where compared with another copy, unresolved V genes account for less than half of the shortfall, and the remainder is unexplained. The table for this sample lists 100,000 to 150,000 clones; around 85% of them were counted only once. The top ten clones comprise roughly 3% of the sample. Sample: peripheral blood. These receptors were obtained from a woman of 80 years or more with COVID-19, enrolled during active disease.

This chain uses TRBV10-3 with TRBJ2-5, with 8 positions matching TRBD2. Germline V CDR1 and CDR2: ENHRY, SYGVKD. This CDR3 spans 18 amino acids. Losses at the gene ends were 8 bases for V and 7 bases for J; bases not matched to a gene: 24. DNA for the CDR3: TGTGCCATCGGTTCGAGGGTAGCGGGGACAACACCCTCGGGGACCCAGTACTTC. Translating gives CAIGSRVAGTTPSGTQYF.

The V and J genes are TRBV18 and TRBJ1-2; 9 bases are a match to TRBD1. The CDR3 runs to 16 residues. After removal of 1 base from V and 2 bases from J, the junction contained 5 bases not matched to a gene. Germline CDR1 and CDR2: KGHSH and LQKENI. For the CDR3, the DNA is TGTGCCAGCTCACCACTCCGGACAGGGGACAACTATGGCTACACCTTC. Its translation is CASSPLRTGDNYGYTF.

In DNA form, the CDR3 reads TGTGCCAGCAGCTTGGGCCTCGGACAGTTCAACACCGGGGAGCTGTTTTTT. Encoded protein: CASSLGLGQFNTGELFF. The chain carries TRBV11-2 and TRBJ2-2, with D possibly being TRBD1 (6 bases). Per the germline V gene, CDR1 is SGHAT and CDR2 is FQNNGV. The CDR3 is 17 residues long. Trimming took 3 bases from V and 2 from J, leaving 16 bases between them.

The chain combines TRBV5-8 with TRBJ2-1, with 10 nucleotides matching TRBD2. V shed 6 bases, J shed 5 bases, and the junction held 11 bases outside the gene matches. The CDR3 runs to 16 residues. Germline CDR1 reads SGHTS; CDR2 reads YDEGEE. CDR3 nucleotide sequence: TGTGCCAGCATCCAGCGCGGGACTAGCGTTAACAATGAGCAGTTCTTC. Its translation: CASIQRGTSVNNEQFF. Using reference TRBV5-8 and TRBJ2-1 for the parts outside the CDR3, the full variable domain is EAGVTQSPTHLIKTRGQQATLRCSPISGHTSVYWYQQALGLGLQFLLWYDEGEERNRGNFPPRFSGRQFPNYSSELNVNALELEDSALYLCASIQRGTSVNNEQFFGPGTRLTVL.

This chain links TRBV15 with TRBJ2-5; possible D gene TRBD2, 6 bases. This CDR3 spans 15 amino acids. CDR1 is LNHNV, CDR2 YYDKDF, per germline (reference sequence). V shed 0 bases and J shed 5 bases, with 13 bases lying between them. CDR3 residues: CATSRDPTSGETQYF. The CDR3, as DNA: TGTGCCACCAGCAGAGACCCGACTAGTGGGGAGACCCAGTACTTC.

This chain links TRBV19 with TRBJ2-7, with 9 bases matching TRBD2. This CDR3 has 16 residues. The junction had 11 bases not matched to a gene; V was cut back by 0 bases and J by 8 bases. The germline V gene encodes CDR1 LNHDA and CDR2 SQIVND (reference sequence). The CDR3 reads CASSIDTSGGKDKQYF. For the CDR3, the DNA is TGTGCCAGTAGTATAGACACGAGCGGGGGGAAAGACAAGCAGTACTTC.

This rearrangement joins TRBV4-2 to TRBJ1-1; D possibly corresponds to TRBD1 (5 bases). This CDR3 comprises 14 residues. Germline CDR1 and CDR2: LGHNA and YNFKEQ. The V end was cut by 0 bases, the J end by 5 bases, with 10 bases between. CDR3 protein: CASSQDMEGTEAFF. The DNA for the CDR3 is TGTGCCAGCAGCCAAGATATGGAGGGGACTGAAGCTTTCTTT.

This clone showed up just a few times. The V gene is TRBV6-5, the J gene TRBJ2-5; possible D gene TRBD1, 6 bases. The CDR3 totals 11 residues. Trimming pared 8 bases from V and 4 bases from J, leaving 8 bases between. Looked up from germline, CDR1 is MNHEY and CDR2 is SVGAGI. CDR3 amino acids: CASRRGETQYF. In DNA, the CDR3 is TGTGCCAGCCGCAGGGGAGAGACCCAGTACTTC.

This chain joins TRBV28 and TRBJ2-7, with 9 nucleotides matching TRBD1. This CDR3 is built from 14 residues. Per the germline V gene, CDR1 is MDHEN and CDR2 is SYDVKM. Germline trimming cut 4 bases from V and 5 bases from J; bases unmatched to any gene: 6. CDR3 loop: CASSSYRGHDEQYF. CDR3 nucleotides: TGTGCCAGCAGTTCGTACAGGGGGCACGACGAGCAGTACTTC.

The chain recombines TRBV2 with TRBJ2-2; D not certain. The germline V gene has CDR1 SNHLY and CDR2 FYNNEI. Trimming took off 6 bases at V and 4 bases at J, with 9 bases between the two ends. The CDR3 is made up of 13 amino acids. The CDR3: CASSYSSTGELFF. The CDR3, as DNA: TGTGCCAGCAGCTATAGCTCCACCGGGGAGCTGTTTTTT.

This chain connects TRBV19 to TRBJ1-2; no reliable D call. This CDR3 contains 11 residues. V was clipped by 3 bases and J by 3 bases, with 2 bases between them. CDR1 is LNHDA, CDR2 SQIVND, per germline (reference sequence). CDR3 sequence (DNA): TGTGCCAGTAGTATCTACTATGGCTACACCTTC. Translated, it gives CASSIYYGYTF.

The chain couples TRBV5-6 to TRBJ2-7; possible D gene TRBD2, 6 bases. The V gene lost 2 bases and the J gene lost 2 bases, with 14 bases spanning the gap. The CDR3 spans 15 residues. CDR1 is SGHDT and CDR2 is YYEEEE in the germline V gene. CDR3 in amino acids: CASSFRGTGTYEQYF. The CDR3 DNA follows: TGTGCCAGCAGCTTCCGGGGGACGGGAACCTACGAGCAGTACTTC.

On this clone itself: Within the sample, other DNA sequences also encode this same CDR3. V is TRBV6-5 and J is TRBJ2-2; tentatively, D is TRBD1 (5 bases). Trimming cost V 7 bases and J 2 bases, with 8 bases left between them. CDR1 MNHEY and CDR2 SVGAGI come from the germline V gene. This CDR3 region has 13 residues. The CDR3 DNA reads as TGTGCCAGCATGCAGGGAAACACCGGGGAGCTGTTTTTT. Translating it yields CASMQGNTGELFF.

V is TRBV7-9 and J is TRBJ1-6, with 8 bases lining up with TRBD1. Per germline, CDR1 SEHNR and CDR2 FQNEAQ (reference sequence). Losses at the gene ends were 5 bases for V and 10 bases for J; bases not matched to a gene: 7. CDR3 length: 14 amino acids. The CDR3, as DNA: TGTGCCAGCAGCCTACAGGGGGATGTCTCACCCCTCCACTTT. Its protein is CASSLQGDVSPLHF.

The chain joins TRBV2 to TRBJ2-3, with 9 bases lining up with TRBD1. V lost 6 bases and J lost 1; bases outside the gene matches: 8. The CDR3 loop spans 16 amino acids. Germline CDR1 SNHLY, CDR2 FYNNEI. The CDR3 nucleotides are TGTGCCAGCAGCCAGACAGGGGGACATGGCACAGATACGCAGTATTTT. Its translation is CASSQTGGHGTDTQYF.